The text below deals with one T cell receptor (beta chain). Its target is unknown. Excluded were patients having autoimmune disease history or systemic immunosuppression. Samples were taken at baseline and on day 1 of cycles 4 and 7. The junction had 7 bases not matched to a gene; V was cut back by 2 bases and J by 1 base. CDR1 and CDR2 from the germline V gene are SQVTM and ANQGSEA. This CDR3 spans 16 amino acids. The repertoire was sequenced with immunoSEQ multiplex PCR; TCRdb's copy has only in-frame clones and lacks some. The table has about 100,000 clones, roughly 95% seen once; the top ten hold 2% to 2.5%. This entry is derived from a study of OX40 agonist ivuxolimab in advanced cancers. About the study: Three patients had partial responses: one hepatocellular carcinoma, two cutaneous melanoma. The study's findings and limits: People who partly responded at 0.1-3.0 mg/kg had some of the least clonal expansion seen.

The specimen comprised CD4+ or CD8+ T cells sorted from blood, sampled in a trial of the OX40 agonist ivuxolimab. The chain joins TRBV29-1 to TRBJ1-3; 8 bases agree with TRBD1. The receptor was derived from an adult with an advanced solid tumor such as melanoma, head and neck, liver or kidney cancer. DNA of the CDR3: TGCAGCGTTGAACCGCCGGACAGGGTTTCTGGAAACACCATATATTTT. Amino acid sequence: CSVEPPDRVSGNTIYF.